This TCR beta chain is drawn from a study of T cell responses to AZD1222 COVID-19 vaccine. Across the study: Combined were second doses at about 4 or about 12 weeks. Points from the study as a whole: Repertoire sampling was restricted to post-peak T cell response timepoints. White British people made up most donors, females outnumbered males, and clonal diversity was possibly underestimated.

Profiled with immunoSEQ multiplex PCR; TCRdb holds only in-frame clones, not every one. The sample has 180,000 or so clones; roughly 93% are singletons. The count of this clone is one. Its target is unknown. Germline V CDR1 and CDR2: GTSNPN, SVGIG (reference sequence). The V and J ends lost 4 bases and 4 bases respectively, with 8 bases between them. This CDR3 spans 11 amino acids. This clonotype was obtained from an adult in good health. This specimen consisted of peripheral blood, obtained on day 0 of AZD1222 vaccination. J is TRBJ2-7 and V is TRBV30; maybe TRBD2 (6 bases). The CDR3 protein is CAWKGRYEQYF. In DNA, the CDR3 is TGTGCCTGGAAAGGGAGGTACGAGCAGTACTTC.